This T cell receptor beta chain was recovered during a study of T-cell reconstitution after alpha-beta-depleted transplantation in children. Overall study findings and caveats: Where alpha-beta T cells came from about two months after transplant was reportedly several hundred expanded graft clones. At the one-year point after transplant, T-cell counts and TCRbeta diversity were found to come mostly from T cells that had been newly produced.

With regard to this clonotype: The target antigen is unknown.

During its preparation, the TCRbeta library received unique molecular identifiers. TCRdb redid the calling of the PCR reads with MiXCR, one entry per CDR3 protein. Seen here are some 120,000 distinct CDR3 sequences, about a tenth observed once, and the top ten hold 24%. The CDR3 has 11 residues. The germline CDR1 and CDR2 sequences are SEHNR and FQNEAQ (reference sequence). The V gene lost 6 bases and the J gene lost 9 bases, with 12 bases spanning the gap. The gene calls are TRBV7-9 and TRBJ2-7, with D possibly TRBD2 on 6 matching bases. Sample: PBMCs, mostly from graft donor cells, taken 180 days after TCRalphabeta/CD19-depleted stem cell transplant. The sequence came from a girl under three years old who had a stem cell transplant for combined immunodeficiency, so the T cells may come from the graft donor. The DNA for the CDR3 is TGTGCCAGCAGGGAGGGGACTTCGCAGTACTTC. This gives the protein CASREGTSQYF.